The table lists the clone carrying this T cell receptor (beta chain) with many counts. Its target is not known. This record comes from a study of breast tumors, draining lymph nodes, adjacent tissues. CDR1 LNHNV and CDR2 YYDKDF come from the germline V gene (reference sequence). Trimming left V 4 bases short and J 2 bases short, with 11 bases between. The length of the CDR3 is 14 residues. Regarding the study as a whole: Tumor and nontumor repertoires were significantly more similar in luminal-like than in basal-like breast cancer.

MiXCR, applied by TCRdb to the multiplex PCR reads, yields one record per CDR3 protein. The table records tens of thousands of distinct CDR3 sequences, approximately 22% of them present only once. The TCR was taken from a female donor with breast cancer. Some clones in this sample may be carry-over from other donors' samples. The sample taken for sequencing was breast tumor tissue. J is TRBJ2-5 and V is TRBV15, with D maybe TRBD1 (5 bases). The CDR3 spells CATSIGAKQETQYF. CDR3 bases: TGTGCCACCAGCATAGGGGCTAAACAAGAGACCCAGTACTTC.